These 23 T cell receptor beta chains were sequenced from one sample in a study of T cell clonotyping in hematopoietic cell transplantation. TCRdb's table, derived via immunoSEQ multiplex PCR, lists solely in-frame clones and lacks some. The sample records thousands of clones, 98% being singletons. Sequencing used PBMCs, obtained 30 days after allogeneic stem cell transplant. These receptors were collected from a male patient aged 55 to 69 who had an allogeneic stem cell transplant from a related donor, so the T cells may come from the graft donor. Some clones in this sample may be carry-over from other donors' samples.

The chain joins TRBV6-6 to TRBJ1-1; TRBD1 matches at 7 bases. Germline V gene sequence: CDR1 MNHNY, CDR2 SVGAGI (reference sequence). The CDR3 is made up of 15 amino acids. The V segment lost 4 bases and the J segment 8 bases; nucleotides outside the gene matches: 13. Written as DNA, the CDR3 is TGTGCCAGCAGTTCTATAGACAGGGACAATAGAGAAGCTTTCTTT. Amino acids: CASSSIDRDNREAFF.

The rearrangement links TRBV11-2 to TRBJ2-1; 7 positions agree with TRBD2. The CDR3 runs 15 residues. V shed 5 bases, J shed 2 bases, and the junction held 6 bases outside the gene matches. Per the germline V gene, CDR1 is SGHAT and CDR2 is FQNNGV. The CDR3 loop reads CASSQSGVAYNEQFF. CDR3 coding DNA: TGTGCCAGCAGCCAGAGCGGGGTCGCCTACAATGAGCAGTTCTTC.

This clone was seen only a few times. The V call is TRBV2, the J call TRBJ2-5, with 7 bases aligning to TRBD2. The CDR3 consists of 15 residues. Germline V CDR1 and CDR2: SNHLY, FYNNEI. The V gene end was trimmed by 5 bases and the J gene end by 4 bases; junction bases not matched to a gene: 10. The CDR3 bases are TGTGCCAGCAGTCTCAACAAGGGCGGGAGAGAGACCCAGTACTTC. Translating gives CASSLNKGGRETQYF.

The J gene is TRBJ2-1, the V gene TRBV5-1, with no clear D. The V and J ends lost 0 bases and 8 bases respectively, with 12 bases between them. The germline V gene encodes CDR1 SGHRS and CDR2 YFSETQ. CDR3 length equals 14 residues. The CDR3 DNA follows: TGCGCCAGCAGCTTGGGGCAAAGTCAGGATGAGCAGTTCTTC. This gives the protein CASSLGQSQDEQFF.

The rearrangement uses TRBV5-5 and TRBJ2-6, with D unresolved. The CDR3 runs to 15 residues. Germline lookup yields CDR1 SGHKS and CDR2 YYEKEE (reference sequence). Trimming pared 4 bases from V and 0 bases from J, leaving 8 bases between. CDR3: CASSPRISGANVLTF. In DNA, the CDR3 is TGTGCCAGCAGCCCTAGGATCTCTGGGGCCAACGTCCTGACTTTC.

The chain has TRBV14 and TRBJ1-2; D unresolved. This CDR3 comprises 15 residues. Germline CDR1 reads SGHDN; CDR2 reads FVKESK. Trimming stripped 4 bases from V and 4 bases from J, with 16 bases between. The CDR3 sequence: CASSLAGDTLYGYTF. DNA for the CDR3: TGTGCCAGCAGCCTGGCTGGAGATACACTCTATGGCTACACCTTC.

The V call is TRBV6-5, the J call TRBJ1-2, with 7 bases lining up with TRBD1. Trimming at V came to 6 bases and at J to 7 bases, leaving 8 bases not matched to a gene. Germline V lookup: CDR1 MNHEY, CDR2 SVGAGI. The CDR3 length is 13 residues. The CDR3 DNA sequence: TGTGCCAGCAGCCCCCGACAGGGCGGTGGCTACACCTTC. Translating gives CASSPRQGGGYTF.

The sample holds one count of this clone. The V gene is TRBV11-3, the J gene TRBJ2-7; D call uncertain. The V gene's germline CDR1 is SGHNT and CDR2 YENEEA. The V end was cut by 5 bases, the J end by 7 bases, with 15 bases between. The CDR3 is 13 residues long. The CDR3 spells CASSKSALGEQYF. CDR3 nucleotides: TGTGCCAGCAGCAAAAGTGCGCTGGGAGAGCAGTACTTC. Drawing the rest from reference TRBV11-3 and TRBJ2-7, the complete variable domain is EAGVVQSPRYKIIEKKQPVAFWCNPISGHNTLYWYLQNLGQGPELLIRYENEEAVDDSQLPKDRFSAERLKGVDSTLKIQPAELGDSAVYLCASSKSALGEQYFGPGTRLTVT.

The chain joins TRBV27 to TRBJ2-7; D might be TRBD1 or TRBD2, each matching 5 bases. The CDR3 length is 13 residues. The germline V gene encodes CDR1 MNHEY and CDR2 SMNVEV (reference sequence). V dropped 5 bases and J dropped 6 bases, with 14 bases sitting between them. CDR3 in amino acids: CASSLIRGGEQYF. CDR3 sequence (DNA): TGTGCCAGCAGTCTTATTCGGGGCGGCGAGCAGTACTTC.

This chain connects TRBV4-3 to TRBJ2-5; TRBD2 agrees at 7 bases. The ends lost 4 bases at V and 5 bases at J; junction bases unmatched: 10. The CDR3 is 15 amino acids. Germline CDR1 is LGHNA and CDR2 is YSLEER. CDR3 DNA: TGCGCCAGCAGCCCCTCAACTAGCGTTGGTGAGACCCAGTACTTC. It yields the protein CASSPSTSVGETQYF.

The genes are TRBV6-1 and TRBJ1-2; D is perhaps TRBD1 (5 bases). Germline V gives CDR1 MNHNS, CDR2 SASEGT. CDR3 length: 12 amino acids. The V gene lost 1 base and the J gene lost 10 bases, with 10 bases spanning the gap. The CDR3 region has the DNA TGTGCCAGCAGTGAAGGGGGGGATGACTACACCTTC. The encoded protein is CASSEGGDDYTF.

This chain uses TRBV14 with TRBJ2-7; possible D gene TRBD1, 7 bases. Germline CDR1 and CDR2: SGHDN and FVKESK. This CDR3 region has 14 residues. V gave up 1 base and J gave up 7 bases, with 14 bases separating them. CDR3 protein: CASSQGGSGGEQYF. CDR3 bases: TGTGCCAGCAGCCAAGGGGGATCAGGGGGGGAGCAGTACTTC.

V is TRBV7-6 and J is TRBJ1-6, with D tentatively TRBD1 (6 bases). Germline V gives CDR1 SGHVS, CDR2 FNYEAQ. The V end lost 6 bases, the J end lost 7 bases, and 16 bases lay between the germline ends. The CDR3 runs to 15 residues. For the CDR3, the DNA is TGTGCCAGCAGTCCCATTGGGGGCACGAATTCACCCCTCCACTTT. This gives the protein CASSPIGGTNSPLHF.

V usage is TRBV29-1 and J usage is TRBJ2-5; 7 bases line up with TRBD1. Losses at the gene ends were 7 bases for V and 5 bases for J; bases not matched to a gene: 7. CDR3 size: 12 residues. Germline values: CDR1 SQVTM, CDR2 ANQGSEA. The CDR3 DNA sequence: TGCAGCGGCAACAGGGGCGGGGAGACCCAGTACTTC. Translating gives CSGNRGGETQYF.

CDR3 nucleotide sequence: TGCGCCAGCGAGGGACAGGGGAATTCACCCCTCCACTTT. Translated: CASEGQGNSPLHF. The gene calls are TRBV4-1 and TRBJ1-6; 10 bases match TRBD1. Germline V gene lookup returns CDR1 MGHRA and CDR2 YSYEKL. This CDR3 contains 13 residues. Unmatched junction bases numbered 2, after V lost 8 bases and J lost 7 bases.

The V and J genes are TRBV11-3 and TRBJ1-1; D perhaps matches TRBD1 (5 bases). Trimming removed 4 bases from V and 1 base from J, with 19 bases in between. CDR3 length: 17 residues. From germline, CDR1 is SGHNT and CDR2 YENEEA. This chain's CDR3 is CASSSLSMFDRNTEAFF. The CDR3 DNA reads TGTGCCAGCAGCTCCCTTTCCATGTTTGACAGGAACACTGAAGCTTTCTTT.

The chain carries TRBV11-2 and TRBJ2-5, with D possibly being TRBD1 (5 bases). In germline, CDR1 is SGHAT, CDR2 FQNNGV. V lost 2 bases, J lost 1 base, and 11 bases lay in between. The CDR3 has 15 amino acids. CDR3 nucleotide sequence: TGTGCCAGCAGCTTAATGACAGACCTCCAAGAGACCCAGTACTTC. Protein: CASSLMTDLQETQYF.

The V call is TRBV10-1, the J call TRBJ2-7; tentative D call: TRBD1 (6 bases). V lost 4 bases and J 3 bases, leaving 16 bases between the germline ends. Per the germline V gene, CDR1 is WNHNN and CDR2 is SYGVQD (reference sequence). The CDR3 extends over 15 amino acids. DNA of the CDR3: TGCGCCAGCAGTGGAGACAGGAGACTACTCTACGAGCAGTACTTC. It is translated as CASSGDRRLLYEQYF.

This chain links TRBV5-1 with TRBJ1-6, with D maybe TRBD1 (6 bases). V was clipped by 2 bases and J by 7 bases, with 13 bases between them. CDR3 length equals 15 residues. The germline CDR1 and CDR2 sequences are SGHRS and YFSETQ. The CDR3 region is CASSFIQGENSPLHF. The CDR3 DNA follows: TGCGCCAGCAGCTTTATACAGGGAGAGAATTCACCCCTCCACTTT.

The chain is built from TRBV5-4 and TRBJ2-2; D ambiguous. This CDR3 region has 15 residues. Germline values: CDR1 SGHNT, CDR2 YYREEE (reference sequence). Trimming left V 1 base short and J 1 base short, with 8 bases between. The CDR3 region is CASSLRQKNTGELFF. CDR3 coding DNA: TGTGCCAGCAGCTTGAGGCAGAAGAACACCGGGGAGCTGTTTTTT.

This chain's CDR3 is CASSLVQGEEKLFF. The CDR3 DNA reads TGTGCCAGCAGCTTAGTGCAGGGGGAAGAAAAACTGTTTTTT. This chain connects TRBV7-9 to TRBJ1-4, with TRBD1 matching over 7 bases. Germline V gene lookup returns CDR1 SEHNR and CDR2 FQNEAQ (reference sequence). V was clipped by 1 base and J by 8 bases; unmatched bases: 4. The CDR3 consists of 14 residues.

The CDR3 nucleotides are TGTGCCAGCAGGGGCAGGGTGAATCAGCCCCAGCATTTT. Translated, it gives CASRGRVNQPQHF. V usage is TRBV27 and J usage is TRBJ1-5; tentatively, D is TRBD1 (5 bases). This CDR3 spans 13 amino acids. Germline values: CDR1 MNHEY, CDR2 SMNVEV (reference sequence). Trimming took 6 bases from V and 4 from J, leaving 10 bases between them.

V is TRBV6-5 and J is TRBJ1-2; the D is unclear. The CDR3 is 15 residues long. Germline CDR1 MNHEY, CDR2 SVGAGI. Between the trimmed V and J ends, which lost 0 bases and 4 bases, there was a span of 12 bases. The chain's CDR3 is CASSYSSVSPYGYTF. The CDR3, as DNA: TGTGCCAGCAGTTACTCGAGTGTCAGCCCCTATGGCTACACCTTC.